These T cell receptor beta chains were read from a single sample in a study of T-cell reconstitution after alpha-beta-depleted transplantation in children. TCRdb reanalysed the PCR reads using MiXCR and keeps one entry per CDR3 protein. The table records around 370,000 distinct CDR3 sequences, about 9.4% of them present only once. The sample was PBMCs from the stem cell graft donor, taken from the stem cell graft. These receptors all come from a human donor who donated a stem cell graft to a child with acute lymphoblastic leukemia. The CDR3 runs from the conserved cysteine through the conserved F or W. A D gene is named only where the DNA matches it firmly. Clone size, where shown, is once, few, many, or a class for clones that have expanded.

V: TRBV12-3/TRBV12-4; J: TRBJ2-7; size: few; length: 15; D: TRBD1; CDR3: CASSPGTVGSYEQYF; DNA: TGTGCCAGCAGCCCGGGGACAGTGGGATCCTACGAGCAGTACTTC
V: TRBV27; J: TRBJ2-1; size: -; length: 15; D: TRBD2; CDR3: CASSFAARGGNEQFF; DNA: TGTGCCAGCAGTTTTGCGGCCCGGGGGGGCAATGAGCAGTTCTTC
V: TRBV3-1; J: TRBJ2-1; size: few; length: 15; D: -; CDR3: CASSQEIGRTYEQFF; DNA: TGTGCCAGCAGCCAAGAGATAGGAAGAACCTATGAGCAGTTCTTC
V: TRBV12-3/TRBV12-4; J: TRBJ2-5; size: -; length: 12; D: -; CDR3: CASSLFGKTQYF; DNA: TGTGCCAGCAGTTTATTCGGGAAGACCCAGTACTTC
V: TRBV10-3; J: TRBJ1-1; size: few; length: 14; D: TRBD1; CDR3: CAIKVAQGDTEAFF; DNA: TGTGCCATCAAGGTAGCGCAGGGGGACACTGAAGCTTTCTTT
V: TRBV27; J: TRBJ2-1; size: few; length: 17; D: TRBD2; CDR3: CASSSLAGQSSYNEQFF; DNA: TGTGCCAGCAGTTCCCTAGCGGGGCAAAGCTCCTACAATGAGCAGTTCTTC
V: TRBV5-4; J: TRBJ2-3; size: -; length: 17; D: TRBD1; CDR3: CASSFPSGTASTDTQYF; DNA: TGTGCCAGCAGCTTCCCGTCCGGGACAGCTAGCACAGATACGCAGTATTTT
V: TRBV5-1; J: TRBJ2-7; size: many; length: 14; D: -; CDR3: CASSAGLDPSEQYF; DNA: TGCGCCAGCAGCGCGGGACTTGATCCAAGCGAGCAGTACTTC
V: TRBV20-1; J: TRBJ1-6; size: -; length: 17; D: -; CDR3: CSATFGQRGSYNSPLHF; DNA: TGCAGTGCTACGTTCGGACAGCGGGGCTCCTATAATTCACCCCTCCACTTT
V: TRBV20-1; J: TRBJ2-1; size: few; length: 14; D: TRBD2; CDR3: CSARSGGSYNEQFF; DNA: TGCAGTGCTAGGAGCGGGGGGTCCTACAATGAGCAGTTCTTC
V: TRBV5-1; J: TRBJ1-1; size: few; length: 15; D: TRBD1; CDR3: CASSHRQGLNTEAFF; DNA: TGCGCCAGCAGCCATAGACAGGGATTGAACACTGAAGCTTTCTTT
V: TRBV5-1; J: TRBJ1-1; size: -; length: 17; D: TRBD1; CDR3: CASSLEGPGQGYTEAFF; DNA: TGCGCCAGCAGCTTGGAGGGACCGGGACAGGGTTACACTGAAGCTTTCTTT
V: TRBV4-1; J: TRBJ1-2; size: -; length: 14; D: -; CDR3: CASSQLQDNYGYAF; DNA: TGCGCCAGCAGCCAACTTCAGGATAACTATGGCTACGCCTTC
V: TRBV25-1; J: TRBJ2-1; size: few; length: 16; D: TRBD2; CDR3: CASSGKLAGTHNEQFF; DNA: TGTGCCAGCAGTGGAAAACTAGCGGGGACCCACAATGAGCAGTTCTTC
V: TRBV29-1; J: TRBJ2-7; size: many; length: 13; D: TRBD2; CDR3: CSVGAGRSYEQYF; DNA: TGCAGCGTCGGAGCCGGGAGGTCCTACGAGCAGTACTTC
V: TRBV20-1; J: TRBJ1-6; size: many; length: 15; D: TRBD1; CDR3: CSADDRAAYNSPLHF; DNA: TGCAGTGCTGATGACAGGGCCGCCTATAATTCACCCCTCCACTTT
V: TRBV5-5; J: TRBJ2-1; size: -; length: 15; D: TRBD2; CDR3: CASSLGTSVTNEQFF; DNA: TGTGCCAGCAGCTTGGGGACTAGCGTAACCAATGAGCAGTTCTTC